A single sample gave rise to the 7 T cell receptor beta chains below, sequenced in a study of control samples from healthy donors and cancer patients. The protocol was immunoSEQ multiplex PCR, while the TCRdb copy is restricted to in-frame clones and leaves out a portion. The sample has about 250,000 clones, 82% seen once. Sequenced input: PBMCs. The source is a woman aged 60-75 years with lung cancer.

The chain recombines TRBV6-5 with TRBJ2-3, with D maybe TRBD2 (5 bases). The germline gives CDR1 MNHEY, CDR2 SVGAGI. This CDR3 has 14 amino acids. Trimming took 6 bases from V and 2 from J, leaving 12 bases between them. The CDR3 protein is CASSRGSSTDTQYF. The CDR3 bases are TGTGCCAGCAGCCGGGGTTCTTCCACAGATACGCAGTATTTT.

The chain joins TRBV5-1 to TRBJ1-4; D is possibly TRBD1 (6 bases). The CDR3 consists of 16 residues. Germline V CDR1 and CDR2: SGHRS, YFSETQ. V lost 0 bases to trimming and J lost 2 bases, with 11 bases between them. The CDR3 region is CASSLDYRETNEKLFF. CDR3 DNA: TGCGCCAGCAGCTTGGACTACAGGGAGACTAATGAAAAACTGTTTTTT.

This clone was seen just once. The V call is TRBV14, the J call TRBJ2-7; 10 positions agree with TRBD2. Germline V gene data show CDR1 as SGHDN and CDR2 as FVKESK. The length of the CDR3 is 13 residues. J lost 11 bases, V lost 6 bases, and 10 bases had no gene match. CDR3 sequence reads: CASRPASGGMEYF. The CDR3 DNA reads TGTGCCAGCAGACCCGCTAGCGGGGGAATGGAGTACTTC.

The chain employs TRBV5-4 and TRBJ2-5; the D gene is possibly TRBD2 (6 bases). The germline V gene has CDR1 SGHNT and CDR2 YYREEE (reference sequence). Trimming took 0 bases from V and 5 from J, leaving 11 bases between them. This CDR3 is 14 amino acids long. The DNA for the CDR3 is TGTGCCAGCAGCTTGGCTCGACTAGTGGAGACCCAGTACTTC. Its translation: CASSLARLVETQYF.

This chain links TRBV18 with TRBJ2-1; TRBD1 matches at 12 bases. Germline V gene sequence: CDR1 KGHSH, CDR2 LQKENI. This CDR3 is 15 amino acids long. After removal of 6 bases from V and 6 bases from J, the junction contained 6 bases not matched to a gene. CDR3 DNA sequence: TGTGCCAGCTCCAGGGGGACAGGGGGCCTCAATGAGCAGTTCTTC. Translation: CASSRGTGGLNEQFF.

This clone was detected once. The chain combines TRBV27 with TRBJ1-6; 7 bases fit TRBD1. The CDR3 spans 12 residues. CDR1 and CDR2 (germline): MNHEY, SMNVEV (reference sequence). V gave up 5 bases and J gave up 9 bases; unmatched junction bases: 1. CDR3 sequence: CASSGDSSPLHF. The CDR3 DNA sequence: TGTGCCAGCAGTGGGGACAGTTCACCCCTCCACTTT.

The V and J genes are TRBV24-1 and TRBJ2-2, with TRBD1 matching over 7 bases. The ends lost 4 bases at V and 0 bases at J; junction bases unmatched: 4. Germline V gives CDR1 KGHDR, CDR2 SFDVKD. This CDR3 spans 16 amino acids. The CDR3 sequence: CATSETGQPNTGELFF. CDR3 DNA: TGTGCCACCAGTGAAACGGGACAGCCGAACACCGGGGAGCTGTTTTTT.